Below, 22 T cell receptor beta chains from the same sample are listed, as sequenced in a study of shared clonotypes between healthy human individuals. Generated by immunoSEQ multiplex PCR, the TCRdb table keeps only in-frame clones and is missing some. The sample includes some 380,000 clones, approximately 96% of them seen just once. What was sequenced was memory CD8+ T cells sorted from blood. Subset reported: CD45RO+ cells pooled with CCR7-negative TemRA cells. The receptors here all came from a man aged 30 to 45 in good health.

J is TRBJ2-3 and V is TRBV7-9; possibly TRBD2 for D (6 bases). With 6 bases removed from V and 0 bases from J, the gap between germline ends came to 22 bases. This CDR3 region has 18 residues. Germline lookup yields CDR1 SEHNR and CDR2 FQNEAQ (reference sequence). DNA of the CDR3: TGTGCCAGCAGACCCTCCTTCCGGACTAATACTAGCACAGATACGCAGTATTTT. Residues: CASRPSFRTNTSTDTQYF. Supplemented by reference TRBV7-9 and TRBJ2-3, the full variable domain reads DTGVSQNPRHKITKRGQNVTFRCDPISEHNRLYWYRQTLGQGPEFLTYFQNEAQLEKSRLLSDRFSAERPKGSFSTLEIQRTEQGDSAMYLCASRPSFRTNTSTDTQYFGPGTRLTVL.

The chain couples TRBV2 to TRBJ2-5; D uncertain. The germline gives CDR1 SNHLY, CDR2 FYNNEI. This CDR3 is built from 12 residues. The CDR3 nucleotides read TGTGCTGGCACGGCCGGCCAAGAGACCCAGTACTTC. Amino acids: CAGTAGQETQYF.

The chain links TRBV29-1 to TRBJ2-3; weak D call: TRBD1 (6 bases). This CDR3 spans 13 amino acids. V dropped 1 base and J dropped 1 base, with 6 bases sitting between them. CDR1 and CDR2 from the germline V gene are SQVTM and ANQGSEA. The CDR3, as DNA: TGCAGCGTTGAAGCAGGGGGCACAGATACGCAGTATTTT. It translates to CSVEAGGTDTQYF.

CDR3 loop: CASSARRGLRNEQYF. CDR3 DNA: TGTGCCAGCAGCGCCCGGCGGGGGCTACGCAACGAGCAGTACTTC. V and J are TRBV7-6 and TRBJ2-7; TRBD2 is a possible D gene (7 bases). Germline V lookup: CDR1 SGHVS, CDR2 FNYEAQ. Trimming took 5 bases from V and 5 from J, leaving 19 bases between them. The CDR3 loop spans 15 amino acids. Based on the CDR3 plus reference TRBV7-6 and TRBJ2-7, the full variable domain is GAGVSQSPRYKVTKRGQDVALRCDPISGHVSLYWYRQALGQGPEFLTYFNYEAQQDKSGLPNDRFSAERPEGSISTLTIQRTEQRDSAMYRCASSARRGLRNEQYFGPGTRLTVT.

In the case of this clone: The junction and the germline gene differ at one end; a read error may be behind it. V is TRBV7-7 and J is TRBJ2-5; 10 bases are shared with TRBD2. CDR3 length: 17 residues. The germline gives CDR1 SSHAT, CDR2 FNYEAQ (reference sequence). The CDR3 DNA reads TGTGCTAGCAGCTTATCCGCCGGGACTAGCGCCCAAGAGACCCAGTACTTC. Residues: CASSLSAGTSAQETQYF.

The chain joins TRBV27 to TRBJ2-2; D is undetermined. V lost 3 bases to trimming and J lost 7 bases, with 12 bases between them. Germline CDR1 reads MNHEY; CDR2 reads SMNVEV (reference sequence). The CDR3 extends over 14 amino acids. The DNA for the CDR3 is TGTGCCAGCAGTTTGTGGGTTTATGGCGGGGAGCTGTTTTTT. It is translated as CASSLWVYGGELFF.

The V call is TRBV4-1, the J call TRBJ1-2, with 9 bases matching TRBD1. The ends lost 5 bases at V and 6 bases at J; junction bases unmatched: 10. Germline V gene data show CDR1 as MGHRA and CDR2 as YSYEKL. This CDR3 region has 15 residues. The CDR3 nucleotides read TGCGCCAGCAGCTCCGAACAGGGGGCGAGAGATGGCTACACCTTC. Protein: CASSSEQGARDGYTF.

The rearrangement links TRBV7-3 to TRBJ2-5; D gene unclear. The CDR3 totals 13 residues. Trimming took 0 bases from V and 4 from J, leaving 6 bases between them. Germline V gene lookup returns CDR1 SGHTA and CDR2 FQGTGA. CDR3 loop: CASSLTHRETQYF. The CDR3 DNA reads TGTGCCAGCAGCTTAACGCATAGAGAGACCCAGTACTTC. The full variable domain, rest sourced from reference TRBV7-3 and TRBJ2-5, is GAGVSQTPSNKVTEKGKYVELRCDPISGHTALYWYRQSLGQGPEFLIYFQGTGAADDSGLPNDRFFAVRPEGSVSTLKIQRTERGDSAVYLCASSLTHRETQYFGPGTRLLVL.

The chain uses TRBV2 and TRBJ2-7, with 9 positions matching TRBD2. The CDR3 spans 15 residues. Looked up from germline, CDR1 is SNHLY and CDR2 is FYNNEI. J was trimmed by 3 bases and V by 6 bases; bases with no gene match: 9. CDR3 in amino acids: CASRATSGLFYEQYF. The CDR3 DNA reads TGTGCCAGCAGGGCCACTAGCGGGCTATTCTACGAGCAGTACTTC.

V gene TRBV25-1 combines with J gene TRBJ2-3; 11 bases are a match to TRBD2. The CDR3 contains 15 residues. Germline V lookup: CDR1 MGHDK, CDR2 SYGVNS. V was clipped by 4 bases and J by 2 bases; unmatched bases: 2. The CDR3 DNA is TGTGCCAGCAGTGGACTAGCGGGAATCACAGATACGCAGTATTTT. The encoded protein is CASSGLAGITDTQYF.

The rearrangement uses TRBV19 and TRBJ2-7; 11 bases line up with TRBD2. Germline V gene sequence: CDR1 LNHDA, CDR2 SQIVND (reference sequence). Trimming at V came to 3 bases and at J to 3 bases, leaving 1 base not matched to a gene. The CDR3 spans 14 residues. The CDR3 sequence: CASSMGTSGYEQYF. CDR3 nucleotides: TGTGCCAGTAGTATGGGGACTAGCGGCTACGAGCAGTACTTC.

The J gene is TRBJ2-7, the V gene TRBV6-1; 9 nucleotides align to TRBD1. The CDR3 has 16 residues. Per germline, CDR1 MNHNS and CDR2 SASEGT. J was trimmed by 5 bases and V by 2 bases; bases with no gene match: 10. CDR3 sequence reads: CASSENFGTGLHEQYF. The CDR3 bases are TGTGCCAGCAGTGAAAATTTCGGGACAGGGCTCCACGAGCAGTACTTC.

Of note for this clone: The sample has other DNA sequences that encode this CDR3 too. The genes are TRBV5-4 and TRBJ2-7, with D possibly called TRBD1 or TRBD2 (5 bases each). The ends were cut back, 0 bases at V and 5 bases at J, with 12 bases in the middle. The germline V gene encodes CDR1 SGHNT and CDR2 YYREEE (reference sequence). CDR3 length: 14 amino acids. DNA of the CDR3: TGTGCCAGCAGCTTGGGGGGGAGAGGCCACGAGCAGTACTTC. It translates to CASSLGGRGHEQYF.

V and J are TRBV5-6 and TRBJ1-5; D gene ambiguous. CDR1 and CDR2 (germline): SGHDT, YYEEEE. This CDR3 has 14 amino acids. Trimming stripped 2 bases from V and 7 bases from J, with 13 bases between. The CDR3 spells CASSFGRDGQPQHF. Written as DNA, the CDR3 is TGTGCCAGCAGCTTCGGTCGGGATGGGCAGCCCCAGCATTTT.

The chain has TRBV6-1 and TRBJ1-5, with D uncertain. V was clipped by 4 bases and J by 5 bases, with 6 bases between them. Germline-derived CDR1 and CDR2 are MNHNS and SASEGT. The CDR3 spans 12 residues. CDR3 region: CASSGSYQPQHF. The CDR3 nucleotides read TGTGCCAGCAGTGGGAGCTATCAGCCCCAGCATTTT.

The rearrangement links TRBV28 to TRBJ2-4, with D uncertain. The CDR3 contains 9 residues. V was shortened by 2 bases and J by 12 bases, with 2 bases between the two germline ends. The germline CDR1 and CDR2 sequences are MDHEN and SYDVKM. Written as DNA, the CDR3 is TGTGCCAGCAGTTTAAGTCAGTACTTC. This translates into CASSLSQYF.

The chain joins TRBV15 to TRBJ1-5; D is unresolved. The CDR3 has 12 residues. V shed 3 bases and J shed 5 bases, with 5 bases lying between them. Germline V gene data show CDR1 as LNHNV and CDR2 as YYDKDF (reference sequence). The CDR3 DNA is TGTGCCACCAGCAGGGGCGATCAGCCCCAGCATTTT. Residues: CATSRGDQPQHF.

The chain uses TRBV28 and TRBJ1-2; 9 bases are shared with TRBD1. Trimming at V came to 5 bases and at J to 3 bases, leaving 1 base not matched to a gene. CDR1 is MDHEN and CDR2 is SYDVKM in the germline V gene. The CDR3 totals 13 residues. CDR3 coding DNA: TGTGCCAGCAGTACAGGGGGCGACTATGGCTACACCTTC. Translated: CASSTGGDYGYTF.

The chain joins TRBV19 to TRBJ2-2; a possible D gene is TRBD2 (6 bases). V lost 4 bases and J lost 5, with 11 bases in between. Germline V lookup: CDR1 LNHDA, CDR2 SQIVND (reference sequence). The CDR3 has 14 amino acids. Written as DNA, the CDR3 is TGTGCCAGTAGTACCGGGAGTGGTACCGGGGAGCTGTTTTTT. It is translated as CASSTGSGTGELFF.

The CDR3 region has the DNA TGTGCCAGCAGCAGGGGGTCAGGAAACACCATATATTTT. Protein sequence: CASSRGSGNTIYF. The genes are TRBV5-5 and TRBJ1-3; the D gene is possibly TRBD1 (6 bases). The germline V gene has CDR1 SGHKS and CDR2 YYEKEE (reference sequence). The V end was cut by 4 bases, the J end by 4 bases, with 9 bases between. CDR3 length: 13 residues.

The chain carries TRBV28 and TRBJ1-5; 8 bases line up with TRBD1. There are 15 residues in the CDR3. CDR1 is MDHEN and CDR2 is SYDVKM in the germline V gene. V lost 4 bases, J lost 3 bases, and 5 bases stayed unmatched. The chain's CDR3 is CASSYRDRFNQPQHF. The CDR3 DNA sequence: TGTGCCAGCAGTTACCGGGACAGGTTCAATCAGCCCCAGCATTTT. The full variable domain, completed using reference TRBV28 and TRBJ1-5, is DVKVTQSSRYLVKRTGEKVFLECVQDMDHENMFWYRQDPGLGLRLIYFSYDVKMKEKGDIPEGYSVSREKKERFSLILESASTNQTSMYLCASSYRDRFNQPQHFGDGTRLSIL.

The chain carries TRBV12-5 and TRBJ2-6, with D maybe TRBD1 (6 bases). Between the trimmed V and J ends, which lost 5 bases and 0 bases, there was a span of 14 bases. Germline V gives CDR1 LGHNT, CDR2 FRNRAP. This CDR3 has 17 residues. The CDR3 here is CASGIGDTDSGANVLTF. The CDR3, as DNA: TGTGCTAGTGGTATAGGGGACACCGACTCTGGGGCCAACGTCCTGACTTTC. The full variable domain, with the rest looked up from reference TRBV12-5 and TRBJ2-6, is DARVTQTPRHKVTEMGQEVTMRCQPILGHNTVFWYRQTMMQGLELLAYFRNRAPLDDSGMPKDRFSAEMPDATLATLKIQPSEPRDSAVYFCASGIGDTDSGANVLTFGAGSRLTVL.